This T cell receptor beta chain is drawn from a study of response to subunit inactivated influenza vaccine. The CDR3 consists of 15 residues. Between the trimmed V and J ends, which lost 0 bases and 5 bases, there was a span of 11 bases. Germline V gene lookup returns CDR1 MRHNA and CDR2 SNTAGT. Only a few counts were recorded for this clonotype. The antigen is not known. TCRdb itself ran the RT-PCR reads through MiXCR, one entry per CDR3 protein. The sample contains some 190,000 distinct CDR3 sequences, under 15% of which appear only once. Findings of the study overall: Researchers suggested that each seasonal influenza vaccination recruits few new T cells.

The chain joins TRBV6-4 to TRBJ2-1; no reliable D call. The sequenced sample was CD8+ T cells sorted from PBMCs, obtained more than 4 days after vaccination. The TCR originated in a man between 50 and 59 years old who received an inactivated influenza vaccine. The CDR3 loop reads CASSDSSTTDNEQFF. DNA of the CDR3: TGTGCCAGCAGTGACTCTTCAACTACTGACAATGAGCAGTTCTTC.